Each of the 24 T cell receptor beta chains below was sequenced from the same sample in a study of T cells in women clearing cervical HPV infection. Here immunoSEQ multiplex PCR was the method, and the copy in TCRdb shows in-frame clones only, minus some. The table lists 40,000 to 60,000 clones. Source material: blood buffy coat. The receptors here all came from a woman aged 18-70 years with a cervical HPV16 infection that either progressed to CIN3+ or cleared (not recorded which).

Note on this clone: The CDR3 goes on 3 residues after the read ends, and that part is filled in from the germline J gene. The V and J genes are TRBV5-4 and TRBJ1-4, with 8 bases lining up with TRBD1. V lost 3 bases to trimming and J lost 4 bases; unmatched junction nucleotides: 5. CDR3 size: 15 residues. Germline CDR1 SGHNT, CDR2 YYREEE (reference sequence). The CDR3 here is CASSSRTGFNEKLFF. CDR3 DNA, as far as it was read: TGTGCCAGCAGCTCGCGGACAGGGTTTAATGAAAAA.

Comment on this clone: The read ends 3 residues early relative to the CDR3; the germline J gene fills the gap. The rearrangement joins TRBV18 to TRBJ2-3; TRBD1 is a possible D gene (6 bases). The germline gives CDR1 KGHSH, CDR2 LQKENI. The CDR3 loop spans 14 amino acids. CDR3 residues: CASSPSVQGQPQYF. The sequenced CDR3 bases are TGTGCCAGCTCACCATCAGTACAGGGTCAGCCG.

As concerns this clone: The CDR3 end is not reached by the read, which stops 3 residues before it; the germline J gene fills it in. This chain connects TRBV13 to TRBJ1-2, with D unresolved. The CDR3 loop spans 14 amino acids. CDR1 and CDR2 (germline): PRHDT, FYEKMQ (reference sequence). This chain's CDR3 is CASSLGQNGSGYTF. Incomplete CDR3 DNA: TGTGCCAGCAGCTTAGGACAGAACGGCTCGGGC.

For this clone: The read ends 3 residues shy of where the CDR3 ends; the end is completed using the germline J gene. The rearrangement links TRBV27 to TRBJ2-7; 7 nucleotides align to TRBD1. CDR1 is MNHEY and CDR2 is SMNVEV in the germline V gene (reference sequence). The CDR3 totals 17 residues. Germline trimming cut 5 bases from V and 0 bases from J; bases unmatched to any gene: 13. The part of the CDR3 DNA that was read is TGTGCCAGCAGTCCCATATACCCGACAGGGCCCTCCTACGAG. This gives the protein CASSPIYPTGPSYE. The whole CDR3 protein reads CASSPIYPTGPSYEQYF.

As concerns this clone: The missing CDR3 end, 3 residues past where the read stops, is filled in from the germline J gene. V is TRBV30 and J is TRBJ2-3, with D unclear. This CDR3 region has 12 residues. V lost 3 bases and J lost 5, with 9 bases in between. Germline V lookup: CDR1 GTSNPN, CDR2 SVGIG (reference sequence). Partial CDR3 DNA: TGTGCCTGGAGCTTAACGGGAGATACG. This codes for CAWSLTGDT. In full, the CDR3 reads CAWSLTGDTQYF.

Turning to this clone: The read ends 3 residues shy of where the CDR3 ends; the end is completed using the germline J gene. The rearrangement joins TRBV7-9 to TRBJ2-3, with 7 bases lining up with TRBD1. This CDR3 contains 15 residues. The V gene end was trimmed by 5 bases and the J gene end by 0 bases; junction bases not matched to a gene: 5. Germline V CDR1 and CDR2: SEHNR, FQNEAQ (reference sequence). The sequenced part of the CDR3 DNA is TGTGCCAGCAGCCTTGGACAGGCAAGCACAGATACG. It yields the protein CASSLGQASTDT. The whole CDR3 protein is CASSLGQASTDTQYF.

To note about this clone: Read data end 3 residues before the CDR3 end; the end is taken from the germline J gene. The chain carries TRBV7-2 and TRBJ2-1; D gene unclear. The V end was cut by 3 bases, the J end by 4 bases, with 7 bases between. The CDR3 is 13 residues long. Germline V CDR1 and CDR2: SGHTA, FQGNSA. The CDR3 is CASSFSGYNEQFF. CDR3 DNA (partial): TGTGCCAGCAGCTTTTCAGGTTACAATGAG.

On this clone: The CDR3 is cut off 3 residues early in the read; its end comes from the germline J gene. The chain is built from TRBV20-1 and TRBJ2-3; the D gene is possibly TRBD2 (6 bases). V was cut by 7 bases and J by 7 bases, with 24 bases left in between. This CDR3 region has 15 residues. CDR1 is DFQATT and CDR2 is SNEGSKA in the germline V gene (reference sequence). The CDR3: CSVPPAGRAGHTQYF. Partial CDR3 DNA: TGCAGTGTCCCGCCAGCGGGCCGCGCAGGGCATACG.

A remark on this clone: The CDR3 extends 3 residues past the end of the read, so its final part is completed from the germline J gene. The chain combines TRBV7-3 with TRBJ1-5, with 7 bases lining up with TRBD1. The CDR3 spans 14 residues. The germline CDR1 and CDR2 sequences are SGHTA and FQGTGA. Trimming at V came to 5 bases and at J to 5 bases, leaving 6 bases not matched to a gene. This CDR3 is CASSDDREYQPQHF. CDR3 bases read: TGTGCCAGCAGCGATGACAGGGAGTATCAGCCC.

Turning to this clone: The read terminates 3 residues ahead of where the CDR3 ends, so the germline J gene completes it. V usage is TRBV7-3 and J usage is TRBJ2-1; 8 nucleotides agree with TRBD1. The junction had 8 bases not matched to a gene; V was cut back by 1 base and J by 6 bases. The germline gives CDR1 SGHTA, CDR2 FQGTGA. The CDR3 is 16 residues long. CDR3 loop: CASSLSFQGARNEQFF. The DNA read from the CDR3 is TGTGCCAGCAGCTTAAGTTTCCAGGGGGCGCGCAATGAG.

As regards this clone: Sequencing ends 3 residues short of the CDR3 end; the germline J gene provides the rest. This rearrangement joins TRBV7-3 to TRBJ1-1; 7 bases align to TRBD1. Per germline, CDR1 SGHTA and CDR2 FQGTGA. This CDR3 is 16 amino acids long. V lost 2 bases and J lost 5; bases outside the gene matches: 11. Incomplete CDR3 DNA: TGTGCCAGCAGCTTATCTTCGGACAACAGGGGAACTGAA. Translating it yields CASSLSSDNRGTE. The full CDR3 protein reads CASSLSSDNRGTEAFF.

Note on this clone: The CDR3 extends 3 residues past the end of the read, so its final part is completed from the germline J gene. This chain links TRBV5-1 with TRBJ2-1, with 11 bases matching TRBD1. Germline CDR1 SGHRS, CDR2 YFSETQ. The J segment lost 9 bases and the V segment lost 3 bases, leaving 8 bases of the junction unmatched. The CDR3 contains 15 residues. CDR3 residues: CASSSPGQGAREQFF. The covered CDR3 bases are TGCGCCAGCAGCTCCCCCGGACAGGGGGCGCGTGAG. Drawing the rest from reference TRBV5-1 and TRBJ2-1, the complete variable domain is KAGVTQTPRYLIKTRGQQVTLSCSPISGHRSVSWYQQTPGQGLQFLFEYFSETQRNKGNFPGRFSGRQFSNSRSEMNVSTLELGDSALYLCASSSPGQGAREQFFGPGTRLTVL.

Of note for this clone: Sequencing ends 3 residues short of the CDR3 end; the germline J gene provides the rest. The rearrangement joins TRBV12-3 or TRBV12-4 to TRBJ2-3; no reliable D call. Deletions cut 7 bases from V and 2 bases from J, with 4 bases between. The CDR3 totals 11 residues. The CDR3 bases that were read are TGTGCCAGCACCCACACAGATACG. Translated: CASTHTDT. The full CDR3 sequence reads CASTHTDTQYF.

The CDR3 DNA, read in part, is TGTGCCAGCAGTGAGGGACAGGGGGCTGAAAAA. It codes for CASSEGQGAEK. Given in full, the CDR3 is CASSEGQGAEKLFF. The chain links TRBV6-1 to TRBJ1-4; 12 bases are shared with TRBD1. The read ends 3 residues before the CDR3 terminus; that terminus is restored from the germline J gene. CDR1 and CDR2 (germline): MNHNS, SASEGT. The CDR3 has 14 amino acids. J lost 7 bases, V lost 3 bases, and 0 bases had no gene match.

The sequenced part of the CDR3 DNA is TGCAGCGTTGTTGGGGGCAAAGACTATGGT. Protein sequence: CSVVGGKDYG. The entire CDR3 is CSVVGGKDYGQYF. The chain uses TRBV29-1 and TRBJ2-4; a weak D match, TRBD1 (6 bases). The read gets to within 3 residues of the CDR3 end, and the germline J gene fills in the rest. The germline CDR1 and CDR2 sequences are SQVTM and ANQGSEA. The CDR3 sequence is 13 residues long.

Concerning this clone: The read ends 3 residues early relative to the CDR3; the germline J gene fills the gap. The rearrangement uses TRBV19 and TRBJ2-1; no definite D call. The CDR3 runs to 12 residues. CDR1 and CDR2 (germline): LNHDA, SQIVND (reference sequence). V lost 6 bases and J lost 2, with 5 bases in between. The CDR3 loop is CASRATYNEQFF. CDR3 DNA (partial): TGTGCCAGTAGGGCCACCTACAATGAG.

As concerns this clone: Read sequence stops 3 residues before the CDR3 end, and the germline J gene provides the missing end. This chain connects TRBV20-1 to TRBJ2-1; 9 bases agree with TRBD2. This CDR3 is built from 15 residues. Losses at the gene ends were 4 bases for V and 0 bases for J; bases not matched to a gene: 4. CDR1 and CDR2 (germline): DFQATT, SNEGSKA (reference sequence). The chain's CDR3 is CSATRGGSSYNEQFF. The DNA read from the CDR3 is TGCAGTGCTACGCGGGGGGGTAGCTCCTACAATGAG.

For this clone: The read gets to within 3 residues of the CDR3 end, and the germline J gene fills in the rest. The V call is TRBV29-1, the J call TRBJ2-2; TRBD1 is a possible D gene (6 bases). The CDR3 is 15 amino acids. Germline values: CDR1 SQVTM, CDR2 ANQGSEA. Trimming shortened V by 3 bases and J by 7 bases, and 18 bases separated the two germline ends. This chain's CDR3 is CSVDPGHTSGGELFF. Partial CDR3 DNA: TGCAGCGTTGATCCGGGACACACATCCGGCGGGGAG.

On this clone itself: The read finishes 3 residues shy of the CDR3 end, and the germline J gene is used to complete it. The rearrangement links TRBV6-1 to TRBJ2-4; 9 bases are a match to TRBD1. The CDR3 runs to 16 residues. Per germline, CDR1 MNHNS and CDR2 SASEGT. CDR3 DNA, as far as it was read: TGTGCCAGCAGTGAAGTGGGTTCGGGGACAGGGAATGGT. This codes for CASSEVGSGTGNG. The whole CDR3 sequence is CASSEVGSGTGNGQYF.

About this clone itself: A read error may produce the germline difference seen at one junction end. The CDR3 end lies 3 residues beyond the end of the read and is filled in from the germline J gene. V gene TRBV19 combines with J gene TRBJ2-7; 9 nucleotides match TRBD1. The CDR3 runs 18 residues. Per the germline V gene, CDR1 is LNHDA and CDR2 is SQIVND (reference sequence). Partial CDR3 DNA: TGTGCCACTAGTCTCTACAGGGACAGGGTAACCCCTATGGACGAG. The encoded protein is CATSLYRDRVTPMDE. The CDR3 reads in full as CATSLYRDRVTPMDEQYF.

The CDR3 loop reads CASSLDSGTGELFF. CDR3 bases read: TGCGCCAGCAGCTTGGATTCCGGGACCGGGGAG. The gene calls are TRBV5-1 and TRBJ2-2; D unclear. From the germline J gene comes the end of the CDR3, since the read stops 3 residues before it. There are 14 residues in the CDR3. The germline V gene encodes CDR1 SGHRS and CDR2 YFSETQ. Between the trimmed V and J ends, which lost 0 bases and 5 bases, there was a span of 8 bases.

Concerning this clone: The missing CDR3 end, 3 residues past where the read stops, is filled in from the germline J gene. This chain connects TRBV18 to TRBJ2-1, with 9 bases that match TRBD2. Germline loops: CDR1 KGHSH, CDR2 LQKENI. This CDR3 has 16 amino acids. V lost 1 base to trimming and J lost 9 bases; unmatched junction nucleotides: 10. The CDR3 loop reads CASSPLAGGPSVEQFF. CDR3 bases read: TGTGCCAGCTCACCACTTGCGGGGGGGCCGTCTGTTGAG.

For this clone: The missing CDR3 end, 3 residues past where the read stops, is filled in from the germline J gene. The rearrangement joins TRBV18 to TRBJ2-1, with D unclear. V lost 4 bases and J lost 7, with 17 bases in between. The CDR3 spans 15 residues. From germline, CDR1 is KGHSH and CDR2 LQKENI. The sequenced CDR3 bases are TGTGCCAGCTCACGGGTCGCGCAGGATAGAAATGAG. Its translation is CASSRVAQDRNE. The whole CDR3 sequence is CASSRVAQDRNEQFF.

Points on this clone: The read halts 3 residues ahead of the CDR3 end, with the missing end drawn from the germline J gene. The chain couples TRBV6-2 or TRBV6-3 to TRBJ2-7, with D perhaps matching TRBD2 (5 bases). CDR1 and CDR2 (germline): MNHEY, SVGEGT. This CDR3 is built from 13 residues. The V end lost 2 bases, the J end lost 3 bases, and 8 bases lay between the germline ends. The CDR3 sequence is CASSYERNYEQYF. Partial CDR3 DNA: TGTGCCAGCAGTTACGAGCGGAACTACGAG.